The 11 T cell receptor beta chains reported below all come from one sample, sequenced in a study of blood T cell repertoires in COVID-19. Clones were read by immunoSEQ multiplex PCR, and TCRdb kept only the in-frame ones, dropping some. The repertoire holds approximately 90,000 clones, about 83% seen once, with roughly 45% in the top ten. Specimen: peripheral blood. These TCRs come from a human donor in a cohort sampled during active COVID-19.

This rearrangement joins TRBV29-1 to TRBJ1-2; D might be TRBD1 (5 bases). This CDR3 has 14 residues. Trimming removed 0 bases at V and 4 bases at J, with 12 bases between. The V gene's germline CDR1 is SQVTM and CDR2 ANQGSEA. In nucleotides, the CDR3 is TGCAGCGTTGAAGACAGGGCCTCTAGCTATGGCTACACCTTC. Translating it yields CSVEDRASSYGYTF. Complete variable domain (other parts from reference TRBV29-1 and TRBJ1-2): SAVISQKPSRDICQRGTSLTIQCQVDSQVTMMFWYRQQPGQSLTLIATANQGSEATYESGFVIDKFPISRPNLTFSTLTVSNMSPEDSSIYLCSVEDRASSYGYTFGSGTRLTVV.

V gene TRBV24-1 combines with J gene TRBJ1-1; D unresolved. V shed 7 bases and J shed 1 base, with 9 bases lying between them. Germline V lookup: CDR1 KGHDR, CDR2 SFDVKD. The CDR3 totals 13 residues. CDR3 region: CATRDTRNTEAFF. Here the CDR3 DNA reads TGTGCCACCAGAGACACCCGGAACACTGAAGCTTTCTTT.

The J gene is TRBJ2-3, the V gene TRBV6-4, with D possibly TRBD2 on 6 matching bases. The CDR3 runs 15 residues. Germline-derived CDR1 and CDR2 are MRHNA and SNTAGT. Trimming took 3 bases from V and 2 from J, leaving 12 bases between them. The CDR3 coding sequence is TGTGCCAGCAGTGAGGAGGGGCTAAACACAGATACGCAGTATTTT. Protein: CASSEEGLNTDTQYF.

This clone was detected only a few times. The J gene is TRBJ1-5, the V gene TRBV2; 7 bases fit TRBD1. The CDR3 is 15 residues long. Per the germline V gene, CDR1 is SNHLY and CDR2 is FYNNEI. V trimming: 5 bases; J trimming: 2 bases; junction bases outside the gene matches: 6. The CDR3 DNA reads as TGTGCCAGCAGTCGACAGGGTATCGGCAATCAGCCCCAGCATTTT. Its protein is CASSRQGIGNQPQHF.

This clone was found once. The CDR3 DNA is TGCGCCAGCAGCCTCACGGTGGGACTAGCGTCCAAAAACATTCAGTACTTC. Protein: CASSLTVGLASKNIQYF. The J gene is TRBJ2-4, the V gene TRBV4-1, with 10 bases matching TRBD2. This CDR3 spans 17 amino acids. CDR1 MGHRA and CDR2 YSYEKL come from the germline V gene. V shed 4 bases and J 2 bases; nucleotides not matched to a gene: 8.

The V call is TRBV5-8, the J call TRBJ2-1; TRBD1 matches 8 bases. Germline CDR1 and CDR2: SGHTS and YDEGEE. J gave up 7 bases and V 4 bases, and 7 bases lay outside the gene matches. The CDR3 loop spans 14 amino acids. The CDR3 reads CASSPDRVGNEQFF. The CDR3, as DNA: TGTGCCAGCAGCCCGGACAGGGTGGGTAATGAGCAGTTCTTC.

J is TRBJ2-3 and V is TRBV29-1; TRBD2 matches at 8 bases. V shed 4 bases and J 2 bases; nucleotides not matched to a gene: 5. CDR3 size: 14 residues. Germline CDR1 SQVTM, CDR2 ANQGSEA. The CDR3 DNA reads TGCAGCGTTGCTGTCGGGAGGGACACAGATACGCAGTATTTT. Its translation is CSVAVGRDTDTQYF.

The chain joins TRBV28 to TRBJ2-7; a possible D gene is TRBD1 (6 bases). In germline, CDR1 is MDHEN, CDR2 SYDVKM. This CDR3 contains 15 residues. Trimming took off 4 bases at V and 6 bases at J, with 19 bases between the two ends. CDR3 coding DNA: TGTGCCAGCAGTTCCTTCACAGGGAAAGGGGGCGAGCAGTACTTC. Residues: CASSSFTGKGGEQYF.

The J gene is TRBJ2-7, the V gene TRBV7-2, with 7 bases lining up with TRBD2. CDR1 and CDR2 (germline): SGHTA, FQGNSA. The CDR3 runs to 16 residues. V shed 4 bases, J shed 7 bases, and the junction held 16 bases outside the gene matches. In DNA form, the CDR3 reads TGTGCCAGCAGCTCGCACTCAGCGGGATCTTGGTGGGAGCAGTACTTC. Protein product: CASSSHSAGSWWEQYF.

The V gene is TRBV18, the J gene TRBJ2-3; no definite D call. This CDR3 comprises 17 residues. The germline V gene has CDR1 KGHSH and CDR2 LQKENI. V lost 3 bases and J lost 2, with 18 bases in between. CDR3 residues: CASSPDSSTELTDTQYF. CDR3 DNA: TGTGCCAGCTCACCTGACTCCTCGACGGAGCTCACAGATACGCAGTATTTT.

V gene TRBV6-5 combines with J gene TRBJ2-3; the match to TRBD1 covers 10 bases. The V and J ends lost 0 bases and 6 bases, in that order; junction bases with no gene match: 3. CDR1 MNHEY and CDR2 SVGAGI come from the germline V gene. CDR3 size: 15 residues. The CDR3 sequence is CASSYSGQGWDTQYF. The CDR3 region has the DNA TGTGCCAGCAGTTACTCGGGACAGGGGTGGGATACGCAGTATTTT.